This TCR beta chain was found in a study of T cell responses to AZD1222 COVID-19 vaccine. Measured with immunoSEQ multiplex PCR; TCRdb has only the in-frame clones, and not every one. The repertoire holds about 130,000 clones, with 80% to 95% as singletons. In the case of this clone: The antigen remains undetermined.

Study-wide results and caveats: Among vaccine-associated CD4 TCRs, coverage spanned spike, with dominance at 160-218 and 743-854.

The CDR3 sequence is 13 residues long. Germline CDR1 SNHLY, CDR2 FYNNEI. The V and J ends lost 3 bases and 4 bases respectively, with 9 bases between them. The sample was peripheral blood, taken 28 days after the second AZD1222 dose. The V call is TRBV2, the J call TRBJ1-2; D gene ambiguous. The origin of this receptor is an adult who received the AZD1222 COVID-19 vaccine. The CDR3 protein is CASSDTVTYGYTF. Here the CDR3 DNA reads TGTGCCAGCAGTGATACGGTGACCTATGGCTACACCTTC.